This T cell receptor beta chain was recovered during a study of blood T cell repertoires in COVID-19. Trimming took 3 bases from V and 2 from J, leaving 13 bases between them. There are 15 residues in the CDR3. The germline V gene has CDR1 MNHEY and CDR2 SVGAGI. Assay used: immunoSEQ multiplex PCR; TCRdb lists only in-frame clones, some missing. The data contain 300,000 or so clones, over 80% of them singletons. V gene TRBV6-5 combines with J gene TRBJ1-2; D is ambiguous. This TCR was recovered from a woman aged 40 to 55 who had recovered from COVID-19. The sequenced sample was peripheral blood. In DNA form, the CDR3 reads TGTGCCAGCAGTTATTACGCGACACGGAACTATGGCTACACCTTC. Its protein is CASSYYATRNYGYTF.